This is a list of T cell receptor beta chains from one sample in a study of shared clonotypes between healthy human individuals. The protocol was immunoSEQ multiplex PCR, while the TCRdb copy is restricted to in-frame clones and leaves out a portion. The data contain about 1.1 million clones, roughly 80% of them singletons. Sequencing was performed on memory CD4+ T cells from PBMCs. These receptors all stem from a man younger than 35 in good health. Some clones in this sample may be carry-over from other donors' samples. CDR3s include the opening cysteine and the closing phenylalanine or tryptophan. The order of the fields is clone size, V gene, J gene, CDR3 length, D gene, CDR3 protein, CDR3 DNA. D genes are given only for firm matches. Expanded clones get a size class; other rows say once, few or many, or leave the size out.

once,TRBV20-1,TRBJ1-2,11,NA,CSAREYYGYTF,TGCAGTGCTAGAGAGTACTATGGCTACACCTTC
few,TRBV28,TRBJ1-3,16,NA,CASSLSPGVPGNTIYF,TGTGCCAGCAGTTTATCCCCGGGGGTGCCTGGAAACACCATATATTTT
NA,TRBV28,TRBJ2-7,9,NA,CATGPEQYF,TGTGCCACTGGCCCCGAGCAGTACTTC
NA,TRBV7-2,TRBJ1-5,15,NA,CASSLDRDQDQPQHF,TGTGCCAGCAGCTTGGACCGGGACCAGGATCAGCCCCAGCATTTT
NA,TRBV6-1,TRBJ2-7,11,NA,CALRRAYEQYF,TGTGCACTCCGCCGGGCCTACGAGCAGTACTTC
NA,TRBV5-1,TRBJ2-7,12,NA,CASSRDRYEQYF,TGCGCCAGCAGTCGCGACAGGTACGAGCAGTACTTC
NA,TRBV5-8,TRBJ2-3,17,NA,CASSNNLGQKSTDTQYF,TGTGCCAGCAGCAATAACCTTGGACAGAAAAGCACAGATACGCAGTATTTT
NA,TRBV2,TRBJ1-4,13,NA,CASSQQGSRKLFF,TGTGCCAGCAGTCAACAGGGTTCACGAAAACTGTTTTTT
NA,TRBV10-3,TRBJ2-7,16,TRBD1,CAISEFTRGRGYEQYF,TGTGCCATCAGTGAGTTTACCAGGGGGCGTGGGTACGAGCAGTACTTC
few,TRBV6-1,TRBJ2-1,13,NA,CASRGSLNNEQFF,TGTGCCAGCAGAGGCAGCCTAAACAATGAGCAGTTCTTC
NA,TRBV7-8,TRBJ2-7,14,NA,CASSLNARSYEQYF,TGTGCCAGCAGCTTAAATGCGCGGTCCTACGAGCAGTACTTC
NA,TRBV9,TRBJ2-6,17,TRBD1,CASSVGDRVSGANVLTF,TGTGCCAGCAGCGTAGGGGACAGGGTGTCTGGGGCCAACGTCCTGACTTTC
NA,TRBV9,TRBJ2-5,13,NA,CASSVVDRETQYF,TGTGCCAGCAGCGTAGTTGACCGGGAGACCCAGTACTTC
NA,TRBV6-5,TRBJ2-3,13,NA,CASSYTGTDTQYF,TGTGCCAGCAGTTATACTGGCACAGATACGCAGTATTTT
NA,TRBV7-9,TRBJ1-5,14,NA,CASSFEGTDQPQHF,TGTGCCAGCAGCTTTGAGGGAACGGATCAGCCCCAGCATTTT
NA,TRBV7-6,TRBJ1-2,14,NA,CASSLAGGNYGYTF,TGTGCCAGCAGCTTAGCGGGGGGGAACTATGGCTACACCTTC
NA,TRBV7-3,TRBJ2-2,15,TRBD1,CASSPGQAKSGELFF,TGTGCCAGCAGCCCAGGACAGGCTAAGTCCGGGGAGCTGTTTTTT
NA,TRBV15,TRBJ2-3,16,TRBD2,CATSRGSSGSTDTQYF,TGTGCCACCAGCAGAGGAAGTAGCGGGAGCACAGATACGCAGTATTTT
NA,TRBV28,TRBJ1-4,17,NA,CASSLRTPRSTHEKLFF,TGTGCCAGCAGTTTAAGGACCCCCAGATCGACCCATGAAAAACTGTTTTTT
NA,TRBV7-3,TRBJ1-1,13,NA,CASSSSARNEAFF,TGTGCCAGCAGCTCCTCAGCCAGAAATGAAGCTTTCTTT
few,TRBV7-7,TRBJ1-1,13,NA,CASSSEGMTEAFF,TGTGCCAGCAGCTCAGAAGGGATGACTGAAGCTTTCTTT
NA,TRBV18,TRBJ2-1,15,TRBD2,CASSPFSGSVDEQFF,TGTGCCAGCTCACCGTTTAGCGGGAGTGTCGATGAGCAGTTCTTC
NA,TRBV5-4,TRBJ2-7,14,NA,CASSFRVGPYEQYF,TGTGCCAGCAGCTTCAGGGTAGGACCCTACGAGCAGTACTTC
NA,TRBV5-1,TRBJ2-2,15,TRBD2,CASSLGGFNTGELFF,TGCGCCAGCAGCCTCGGGGGGTTCAACACCGGGGAGCTGTTTTTT
NA,TRBV27,TRBJ2-7,12,NA,CASSQGLGEQYF,TGTGCCAGCAGTCAGGGTCTCGGCGAGCAGTACTTC
NA,TRBV27,TRBJ1-6,14,TRBD1,CASSVDRRGSPLHF,TGTGCCAGCAGCGTGGACAGGCGGGGTTCACCCCTCCACTTT
NA,TRBV28,TRBJ1-1,12,NA,CASSQTNTEAFF,TGTGCCAGCAGCCAAACGAACACTGAAGCTTTCTTT
NA,TRBV7-2,TRBJ1-1,13,NA,CASSYDGNTEAFF,TGTGCCAGCAGCTACGACGGGAACACTGAAGCTTTCTTT
NA,TRBV28,TRBJ2-7,16,TRBD2,CASSPSSGRGAYEQYF,TGTGCCAGCAGTCCTTCTAGCGGGAGGGGGGCCTACGAGCAGTACTTC
NA,TRBV11-2,TRBJ2-1,16,TRBD2,CASSQRRTSGSDEQFF,TGTGCCAGCAGCCAGAGGAGGACTAGCGGGAGTGATGAGCAGTTCTTC
NA,TRBV7-9,TRBJ2-5,15,TRBD1,CASSPGQGWAETQYF,TGTGCCAGCAGCCCTGGACAGGGATGGGCAGAGACCCAGTACTTC
NA,TRBV15,TRBJ2-7,14,NA,CATSRDQGLYEQYF,TGTGCCACCAGCAGAGATCAGGGTCTCTACGAGCAGTACTTC
NA,TRBV4-3,TRBJ2-7,16,TRBD1,CASSQATGGNTYEQYF,TGCGCCAGCAGCCAAGCCACAGGGGGCAACACCTACGAGCAGTACTTC
NA,TRBV7-3,TRBJ2-2,14,NA,CASAKGVNTGELFF,TGTGCCAGCGCTAAGGGAGTTAACACCGGGGAGCTGTTTTTT
many,TRBV5-1,TRBJ2-3,14,NA,CASSLAPSTDTQYF,TGCGCCAGCAGCTTGGCCCCTTCCACAGATACGCAGTATTTT
NA,TRBV4-1,TRBJ1-2,16,NA,CASSPVASEGNYGYTF,TGCGCCAGCAGCCCAGTTGCGTCAGAAGGGAACTATGGCTACACCTTC
once,TRBV25-1,TRBJ2-7,12,NA,CASSDGWGEQYF,TGTGCCAGCAGTGACGGATGGGGTGAGCAGTACTTC
NA,TRBV2,TRBJ2-6,17,NA,CASSDVGGFAGANVLTF,TGTGCCAGCAGTGACGTAGGGGGTTTTGCTGGGGCCAACGTCCTGACTTTC
NA,TRBV6-4,TRBJ2-6,14,NA,CASSEGSGANVLTF,TGTGCCAGCAGTGAGGGATCTGGGGCCAACGTCCTGACTTTC
NA,TRBV5-5,TRBJ2-2,14,NA,CASSLGQGPGELFF,TGTGCCAGCAGCTTGGGGCAGGGACCCGGGGAGCTGTTTTTT
NA,TRBV4-1,TRBJ2-2,14,NA,CASSQADSTGELFF,TGCGCCAGCAGCCAAGCAGACTCCACCGGGGAGCTGTTTTTT
NA,TRBV5-1,TRBJ2-7,15,TRBD1,CASSLQGNSYVEQYF,TGCGCCAGCAGCTTACAGGGGAATTCCTACGTGGAGCAGTACTTC
few,TRBV7-3,TRBJ1-2,15,NA,CASALESSSGYGYTF,TGTGCCAGCGCCCTCGAGTCCTCAAGTGGCTATGGCTACACCTTC
once,TRBV6-4,TRBJ2-7,14,NA,CASSDSVDAYEQYF,TGTGCCAGCAGTGACAGCGTTGACGCCTACGAGCAGTACTTC
NA,TRBV7-9,TRBJ2-4,15,TRBD1,CASSLQGAAKNIQYF,TGTGCCAGCAGCTTACAGGGGGCGGCCAAAAACATTCAGTACTTC
once,TRBV6-1,TRBJ1-1,13,TRBD1,CASTEDRETEAFF,TGTGCCAGCACAGAAGACAGGGAGACTGAAGCTTTCTTT
NA,TRBV4-2,TRBJ2-7,16,TRBD2,CASSQTTSGTTYEQYF,TGTGCCAGCAGCCAAACGACTAGCGGGACTACCTACGAGCAGTACTTC
NA,TRBV5-1,TRBJ2-7,13,NA,CASSLGGLYEQYF,TGCGCCAGCAGCTTGGGAGGCCTCTACGAGCAGTACTTC
NA,TRBV11-2,TRBJ2-1,18,TRBD2,CASSLVRWTSGRSHEQFF,TGTGCCAGCAGCTTAGTTAGGTGGACTAGCGGGAGATCCCATGAGCAGTTCTTC
NA,TRBV4-3,TRBJ2-1,15,TRBD2,CASSRGTSGNNEQFF,TGCGCCAGCAGCCGAGGGACTAGCGGGAACAATGAGCAGTTCTTC
NA,TRBV28,TRBJ1-1,17,TRBD1,CASSSTGDAARNTEAFF,TGTGCCAGCAGTTCGACAGGGGATGCGGCCAGGAACACTGAAGCTTTCTTT
NA,TRBV29-1,TRBJ1-1,13,TRBD1,CSAGQGKGTEAFF,TGCAGCGCCGGACAGGGGAAAGGGACTGAAGCTTTCTTT